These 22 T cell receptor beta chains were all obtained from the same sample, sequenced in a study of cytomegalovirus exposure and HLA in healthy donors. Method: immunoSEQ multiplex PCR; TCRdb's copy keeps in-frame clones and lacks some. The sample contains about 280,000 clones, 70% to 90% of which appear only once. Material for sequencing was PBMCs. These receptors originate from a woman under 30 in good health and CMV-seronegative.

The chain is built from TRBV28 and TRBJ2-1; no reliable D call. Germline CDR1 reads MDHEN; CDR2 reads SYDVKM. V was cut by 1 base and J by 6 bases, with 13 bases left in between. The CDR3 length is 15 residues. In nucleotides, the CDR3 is TGTGCCAGCAGTTTATACTCATCCAGGCGCAATGAGCAGTTCTTC. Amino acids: CASSLYSSRRNEQFF.

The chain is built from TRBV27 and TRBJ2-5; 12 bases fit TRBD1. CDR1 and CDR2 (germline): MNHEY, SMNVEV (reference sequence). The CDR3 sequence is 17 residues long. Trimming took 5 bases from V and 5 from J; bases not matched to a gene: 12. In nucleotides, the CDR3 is TGTGCCAGCAGTCCCAACCCAGGGACAGGGGGCCATGAGACCCAGTACTTC. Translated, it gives CASSPNPGTGGHETQYF.

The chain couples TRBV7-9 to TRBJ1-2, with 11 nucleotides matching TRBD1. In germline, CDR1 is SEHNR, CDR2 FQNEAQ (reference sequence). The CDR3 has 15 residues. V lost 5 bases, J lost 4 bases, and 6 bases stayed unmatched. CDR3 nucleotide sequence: TGTGCCAGCAGCCCTGGGGACAGGGGGGCCTATGGCTACACCTTC. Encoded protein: CASSPGDRGAYGYTF. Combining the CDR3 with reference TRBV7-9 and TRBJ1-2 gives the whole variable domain DTGVSQNPRHKITKRGQNVTFRCDPISEHNRLYWYRQTLGQGPEFLTYFQNEAQLEKSRLLSDRFSAERPKGSFSTLEIQRTEQGDSAMYLCASSPGDRGAYGYTFGSGTRLTVV.

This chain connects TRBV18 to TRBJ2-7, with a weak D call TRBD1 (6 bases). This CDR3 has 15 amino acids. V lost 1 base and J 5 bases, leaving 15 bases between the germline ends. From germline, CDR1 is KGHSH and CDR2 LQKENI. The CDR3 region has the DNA TGTGCCAGCTCACCACGGGGCAGGGGCGGTGACGAGCAGTACTTC. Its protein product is CASSPRGRGGDEQYF.

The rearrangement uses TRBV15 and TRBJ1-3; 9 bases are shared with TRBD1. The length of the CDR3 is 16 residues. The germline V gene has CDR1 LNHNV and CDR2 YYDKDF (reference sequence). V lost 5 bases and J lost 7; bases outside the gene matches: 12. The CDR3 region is CATSPRTGAGRNTIYF. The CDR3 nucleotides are TGTGCCACCAGCCCCCGGACAGGGGCCGGTCGCAACACCATATATTTT.

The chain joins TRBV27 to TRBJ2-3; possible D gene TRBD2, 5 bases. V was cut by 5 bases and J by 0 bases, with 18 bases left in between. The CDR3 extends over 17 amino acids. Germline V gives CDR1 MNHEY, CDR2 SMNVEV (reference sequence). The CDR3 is CASSPTILATSTDTQYF. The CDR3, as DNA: TGTGCCAGCAGTCCAACAATTCTAGCCACTAGCACAGATACGCAGTATTTT.

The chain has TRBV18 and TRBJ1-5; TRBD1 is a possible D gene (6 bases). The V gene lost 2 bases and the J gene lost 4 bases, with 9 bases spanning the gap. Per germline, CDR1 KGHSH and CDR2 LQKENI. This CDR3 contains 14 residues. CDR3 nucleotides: TGTGCCAGCTCACCAAACAGGGCAAATCAGCCCCAGCATTTT. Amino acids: CASSPNRANQPQHF. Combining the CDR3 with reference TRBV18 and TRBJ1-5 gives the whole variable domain NAGVMQNPRHLVRRRGQEARLRCSPMKGHSHVYWYRQLPEEGLKFMVYLQKENIIDESGMPKERFSAEFPKEGPSILRIQQVVRGDSAAYFCASSPNRANQPQHFGDGTRLSIL.

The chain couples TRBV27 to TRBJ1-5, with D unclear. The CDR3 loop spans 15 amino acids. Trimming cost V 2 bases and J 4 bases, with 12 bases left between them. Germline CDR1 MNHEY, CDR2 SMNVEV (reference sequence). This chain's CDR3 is CASSLTQVGNQPQHF. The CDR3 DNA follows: TGTGCCAGCAGTTTAACGCAGGTAGGAAATCAGCCCCAGCATTTT.

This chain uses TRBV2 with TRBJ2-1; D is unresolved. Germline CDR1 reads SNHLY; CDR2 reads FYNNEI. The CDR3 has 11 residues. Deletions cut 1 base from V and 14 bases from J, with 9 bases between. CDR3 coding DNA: TGTGCCAGCAGTGAAGGACCCCAGGAGTTCTTC. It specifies CASSEGPQEFF.

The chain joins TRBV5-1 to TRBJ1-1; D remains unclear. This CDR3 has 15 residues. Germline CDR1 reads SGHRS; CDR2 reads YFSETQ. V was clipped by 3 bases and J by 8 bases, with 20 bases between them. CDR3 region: CASSSAPLISEEAFF. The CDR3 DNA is TGCGCCAGCAGCTCCGCCCCACTAATATCCGAAGAAGCTTTCTTT.

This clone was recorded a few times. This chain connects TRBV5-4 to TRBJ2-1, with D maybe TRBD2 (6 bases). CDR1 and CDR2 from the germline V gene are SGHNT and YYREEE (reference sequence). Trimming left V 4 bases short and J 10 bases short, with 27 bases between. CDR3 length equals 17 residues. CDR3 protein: CASSPERGLRRTREQFF. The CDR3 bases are TGTGCCAGCAGCCCCGAGAGGGGACTCAGAAGAACCCGGGAGCAGTTCTTC.

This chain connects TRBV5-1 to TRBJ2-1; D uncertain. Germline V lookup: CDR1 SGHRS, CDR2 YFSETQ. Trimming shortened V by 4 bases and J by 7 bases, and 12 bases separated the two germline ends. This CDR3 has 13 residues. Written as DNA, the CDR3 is TGCGCCAGCAGCGGCCCGCGGCATAATGAGCAGTTCTTC. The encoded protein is CASSGPRHNEQFF.

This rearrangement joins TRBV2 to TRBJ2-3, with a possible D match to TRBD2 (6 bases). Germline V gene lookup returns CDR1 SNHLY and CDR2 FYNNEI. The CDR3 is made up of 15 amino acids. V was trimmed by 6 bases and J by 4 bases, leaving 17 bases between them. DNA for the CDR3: TGTGCCAGCAGGGGAGGAACGTTGAGTGCAGATACGCAGTATTTT. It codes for CASRGGTLSADTQYF.

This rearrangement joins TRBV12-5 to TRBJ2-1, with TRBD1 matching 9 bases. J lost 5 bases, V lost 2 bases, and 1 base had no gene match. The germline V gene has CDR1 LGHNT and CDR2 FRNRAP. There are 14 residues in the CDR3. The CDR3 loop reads CASGLTGGNNEQFF. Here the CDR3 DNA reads TGTGCTAGTGGTTTGACAGGGGGCAACAATGAGCAGTTCTTC.

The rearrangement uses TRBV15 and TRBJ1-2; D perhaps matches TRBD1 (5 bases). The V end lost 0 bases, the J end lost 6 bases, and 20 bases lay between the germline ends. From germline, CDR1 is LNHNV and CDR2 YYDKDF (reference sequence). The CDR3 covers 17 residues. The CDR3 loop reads CATSRDVGARALDGYTF. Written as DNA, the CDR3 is TGTGCCACCAGCAGAGATGTTGGGGCCAGGGCGCTGGATGGCTACACCTTC.

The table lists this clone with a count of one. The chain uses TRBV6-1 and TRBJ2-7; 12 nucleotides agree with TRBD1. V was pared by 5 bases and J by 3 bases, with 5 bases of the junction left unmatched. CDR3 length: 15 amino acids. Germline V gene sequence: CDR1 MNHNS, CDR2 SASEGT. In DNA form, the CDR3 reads TGTGCCAGCAGTACGGGACAGGGGGCATTCTACGAGCAGTACTTC. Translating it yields CASSTGQGAFYEQYF.

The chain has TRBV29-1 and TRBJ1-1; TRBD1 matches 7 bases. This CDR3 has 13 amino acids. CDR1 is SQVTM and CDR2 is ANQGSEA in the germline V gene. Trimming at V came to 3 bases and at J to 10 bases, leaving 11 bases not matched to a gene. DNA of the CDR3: TGCAGCGTTGAGGGAAGACAGGGACCTCTAGCTTTCTTT. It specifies CSVEGRQGPLAFF.

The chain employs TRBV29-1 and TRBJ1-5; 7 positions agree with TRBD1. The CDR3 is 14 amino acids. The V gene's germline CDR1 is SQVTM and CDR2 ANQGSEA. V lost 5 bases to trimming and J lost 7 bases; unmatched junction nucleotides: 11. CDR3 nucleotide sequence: TGCAGCGTTACAACAGGGGTGGTTGAACAGCCCCAGCATTTT. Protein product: CSVTTGVVEQPQHF.

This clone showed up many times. CDR3 sequence: CASSPTGTGGNTIYF. In DNA form, the CDR3 reads TGTGCCAGCTCACCAACGGGGACTGGTGGAAACACCATATATTTT. The gene calls are TRBV18 and TRBJ1-3; a weak D match, TRBD1 (5 bases). The CDR3 length is 15 residues. Germline CDR1 and CDR2: KGHSH and LQKENI. V lost 2 bases and J 3 bases, leaving 11 bases between the germline ends.

The CDR3 is CASSGELLAGVAVRNEQFF. For the CDR3, the DNA is TGCGCCAGCAGTGGGGAGTTACTAGCGGGAGTTGCAGTGCGCAATGAGCAGTTCTTC. The chain is built from TRBV10-2 and TRBJ2-1; TRBD2 matches at 11 bases. Per germline, CDR1 WSHSY and CDR2 SAAADI. V gave up 4 bases and J gave up 6 bases; unmatched junction bases: 17. The length of the CDR3 is 19 residues.

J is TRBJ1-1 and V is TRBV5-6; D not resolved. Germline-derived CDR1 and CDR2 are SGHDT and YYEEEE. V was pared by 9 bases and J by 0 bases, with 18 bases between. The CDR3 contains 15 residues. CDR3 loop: CATTFTGNVNTEAFF. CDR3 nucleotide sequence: TGTGCCACCACGTTTACGGGGAACGTGAACACTGAAGCTTTCTTT.

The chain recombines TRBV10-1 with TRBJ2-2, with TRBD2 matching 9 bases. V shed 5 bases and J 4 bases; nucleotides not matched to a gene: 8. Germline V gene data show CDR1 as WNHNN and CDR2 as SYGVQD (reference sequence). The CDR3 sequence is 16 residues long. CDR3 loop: CASSFSGSLGTGELFF. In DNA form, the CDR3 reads TGCGCCAGCAGTTTTAGCGGGAGCTTGGGCACCGGGGAGCTGTTTTTT.